This T cell receptor (beta chain) was sequenced for a study of T cells in localized non-small cell lung cancer. General study points: Uninvolved adjacent lung showed peak T cell clonality, exceeding tumor. Longer overall survival accompanied higher blood T cell density. Heterogeneity remains possible because sequencing was limited to only one tumor region. Adjacent lung held a median 57 of the top 100 tumor clones.

The protocol was immunoSEQ multiplex PCR, while the TCRdb copy is restricted to in-frame clones and leaves out a portion. The sample has approximately 57,000 clones; about nine tenths are singletons. The V gene's germline CDR1 is SNHLY and CDR2 FYNNEI. Germline trimming cut 2 bases from V and 0 bases from J; bases unmatched to any gene: 5. CDR3 size: 16 residues. Of note for this clone: Antigen specificity is unknown.

The origin of this receptor is a woman between 40 and 69 years old with stage I lung adenocarcinoma. This chain links TRBV2 with TRBJ2-7; 9 bases are a match to TRBD1. Sequencing used peripheral blood, obtained before any cancer treatment. The DNA for the CDR3 is TGTGCCAGCAGTGAAATTACGGGACAGGGCTCCTACGAGCAGTACTTC. It yields the protein CASSEITGQGSYEQYF.